The next 9 T cell receptor beta chains were all read from a single sample in a study of blood T cell repertoires in COVID-19. Clones were read by immunoSEQ multiplex PCR, and TCRdb kept only the in-frame ones, dropping some. The sample yields approximately 440,000 clones, approximately 86% seen once. Material: PBMCs or T cells enriched from blood (not recorded which). These receptors all come from a woman aged 18-29 years who had recovered from COVID-19.

In nucleotides, the CDR3 is TGCGCCAGCAGCTTAGCGGGGGGGCAGGGGGAGCTGTTTTTT. Translating it yields CASSLAGGQGELFF. J is TRBJ2-2 and V is TRBV10-2; TRBD2 matches at 11 bases. This CDR3 spans 14 amino acids. The germline gives CDR1 WSHSY, CDR2 SAAADI. V lost 6 bases and J lost 8; bases outside the gene matches: 5.

The CDR3 DNA sequence: TGCAGCGGAAAGACAGGGCCGAACACTGAAGCTTTCTTT. Translating it yields CSGKTGPNTEAFF. The gene calls are TRBV29-1 and TRBJ1-1; 7 bases line up with TRBD1. This CDR3 comprises 13 residues. Germline values: CDR1 SQVTM, CDR2 ANQGSEA. V trimming: 7 bases; J trimming: 1 base; junction bases outside the gene matches: 6.

The chain has TRBV5-1 and TRBJ2-1; 8 nucleotides match TRBD2. Germline CDR1 reads SGHRS; CDR2 reads YFSETQ. The V gene end was trimmed by 1 base and the J gene end by 0 bases; junction bases not matched to a gene: 9. The CDR3 extends over 18 amino acids. The CDR3 DNA is TGCGCCAGCAGCTTGTTTAGCGGGGCTGCGAGCTCCTACAATGAGCAGTTCTTC. This translates into CASSLFSGAASSYNEQFF.

This chain connects TRBV20-1 to TRBJ1-2, with D possibly matching TRBD1 (5 bases). Per the germline V gene, CDR1 is DFQATT and CDR2 is SNEGSKA (reference sequence). The CDR3 is 10 residues long. V was trimmed by 5 bases and J by 5 bases, leaving 6 bases between them. The CDR3, as DNA: TGCAGTGCTTCAGGGTATGGCTACACCTTC. It yields the protein CSASGYGYTF.

The chain links TRBV6-5 to TRBJ2-7; weak D call: TRBD2 (6 bases). Germline V lookup: CDR1 MNHEY, CDR2 SVGAGI. The V end lost 7 bases, the J end lost 6 bases, and 22 bases lay between the germline ends. The CDR3 sequence is 15 residues long. CDR3 DNA: TGTGCCAGCATGGGGCTGGGCGGGGAAGAAAGCGAGCAGTACTTC. Its translation: CASMGLGGEESEQYF.

This chain joins TRBV3-1 (or the pseudogene TRBV3-2) and TRBJ2-7, with no clear D. V lost 0 bases and J lost 3, with 9 bases in between. The CDR3 spans 14 residues. Germline CDR1 reads LGHDT; CDR2 reads YNNKEL (reference sequence). Written as DNA, the CDR3 is TGTGCCAGCAGCCAAGAGGTCAGGCGCTACGAGCAGTACTTC. It yields the protein CASSQEVRRYEQYF.

J is TRBJ1-4 and V is TRBV7-9; TRBD1 matches at 7 bases. Germline V gene sequence: CDR1 SEHNR, CDR2 FQNEAQ (reference sequence). The J segment lost 5 bases and the V segment lost 1 base, leaving 4 bases of the junction unmatched. This CDR3 spans 15 amino acids. The CDR3 loop is CASSLGGTVNEKLFF. The CDR3 nucleotides are TGTGCCAGCAGCTTAGGCGGGACAGTGAATGAAAAACTGTTTTTT.

The rearrangement uses TRBV4-1 and TRBJ2-1, with D possibly TRBD2 on 5 matching bases. CDR3 size: 17 residues. The germline V and J ends were trimmed by 4 bases and 0 bases, with 16 bases remaining between them. The germline gives CDR1 MGHRA, CDR2 YSYEKL. CDR3 amino acids: CASSLTRAPFSYNEQFF. CDR3 nucleotides: TGCGCCAGCAGCCTAACGAGGGCTCCCTTCTCCTACAATGAGCAGTTCTTC.

The DNA of the CDR3 is TGTGCCAGTAGTATGAACAGGGAAGGCACTGAAGCTTTCTTT. Translating gives CASSMNREGTEAFF. The chain uses TRBV19 and TRBJ1-1; possible D gene TRBD1, 6 bases. Germline V gene data show CDR1 as LNHDA and CDR2 as SQIVND (reference sequence). V gave up 3 bases and J gave up 4 bases, with 12 bases separating them. The CDR3 covers 14 residues. Together with reference TRBV19 and TRBJ1-1, the CDR3 gives the full variable domain: DGGITQSPKYLFRKEGQNVTLSCEQNLNHDAMYWYRQDPGQGLRLIYYSQIVNDFQKGDIAEGYSVSREKKESFPLTVTSAQKNPTAFYLCASSMNREGTEAFFGQGTRLTVV.